The rows below give T cell receptor beta chains drawn from one sample of a study of shared clonotypes between healthy human individuals. The method was immunoSEQ multiplex PCR; TCRdb's version includes in-frame clones alone and lacks a portion of them. The sample gives 2 million to 2.5 million clones, about 92% of which show up once; roughly 0.36% is in the top ten. Sequencing used naive CD4+ T cells from PBMCs. These receptors were taken from a young man in good health. Some clones in this sample may be carry-over from other donors' samples. CDR3s include the opening cysteine and the closing phenylalanine or tryptophan. D genes are given only for firm matches. Rows may omit the clone size; those that give it use once, few, many or a size class.

abundance: once
j_gene: TRBJ1-2
v_gene: TRBV28
d_gene: TRBD1
CDR3nt: TGTGCCAGCAGCCTTAGAGGACAGGGGACTAACTATGGCTACACCTTC
CDR3aa: CASSLRGQGTNYGYTF

abundance: NA
j_gene: TRBJ2-7
v_gene: TRBV7-9
d_gene: TRBD1
CDR3nt: TGTGCCAGCAGCTTAGGGGCCCTTACAGGGGGCGAGCAGTACTTC
CDR3aa: CASSLGALTGGEQYF

abundance: NA
j_gene: TRBJ2-7
v_gene: TRBV7-9
d_gene: TRBD1
CDR3nt: TGTGCCAGCAGCTCTCCGGGACAGGGAACCTACGAGCAGTACTTC
CDR3aa: CASSSPGQGTYEQYF

abundance: NA
j_gene: TRBJ2-1
v_gene: TRBV29-1
d_gene: NA
CDR3nt: TGCAGCGTTGATGGTGCCTTCTACAATGAGCAGTTCTTC
CDR3aa: CSVDGAFYNEQFF

abundance: few
j_gene: TRBJ1-1
v_gene: TRBV30
d_gene: NA
CDR3nt: TGTGCCTGGACTCGGCAGGGGAACACTGAAGCTTTCTTT
CDR3aa: CAWTRQGNTEAFF

abundance: NA
j_gene: TRBJ2-1
v_gene: TRBV6-5
d_gene: NA
CDR3nt: TGTGCCAGCATGAGAAAGGGAGTAGCCAATGAGCAGTTCTTC
CDR3aa: CASMRKGVANEQFF

abundance: NA
j_gene: TRBJ1-5
v_gene: TRBV28
d_gene: NA
CDR3nt: TGTGCCAGCAGTTTATCCGGGATGGGAAACAATCAGCCCCAGCATTTT
CDR3aa: CASSLSGMGNNQPQHF

abundance: NA
j_gene: TRBJ2-2
v_gene: TRBV7-8
d_gene: TRBD2
CDR3nt: TGTGCCAGCAGCGAAAGCCCCGGGACTAGCTACACCGGGGAGCTGTTTTTT
CDR3aa: CASSESPGTSYTGELFF

abundance: NA
j_gene: TRBJ2-4
v_gene: TRBV5-4
d_gene: NA
CDR3nt: TGTGCCAGCAGCTCGACCCAGGGGTCCAAAAACATTCAGTACTTC
CDR3aa: CASSSTQGSKNIQYF

abundance: NA
j_gene: TRBJ2-5
v_gene: TRBV4-1
d_gene: NA
CDR3nt: TGCGCCAGCAGCCCAACCCCTCCGGCCGGGGAGACCCAGTACTTC
CDR3aa: CASSPTPPAGETQYF

abundance: NA
j_gene: TRBJ2-2
v_gene: TRBV7-2
d_gene: TRBD1
CDR3nt: TGTGCCAGCAGCCCGTCCCGGGACAGAACCGGGGAGCTGTTTTTT
CDR3aa: CASSPSRDRTGELFF

abundance: NA
j_gene: TRBJ1-2
v_gene: TRBV9
d_gene: NA
CDR3nt: TGTGCCAGCAGCGTAGCATCGCAAACGTTCTATGGCTACACCTTC
CDR3aa: CASSVASQTFYGYTF

abundance: NA
j_gene: TRBJ2-2
v_gene: TRBV4-3
d_gene: TRBD1
CDR3nt: TGCGCCAGCAGCCGGACAGGGACAACCGGGGAGCTGTTTTTT
CDR3aa: CASSRTGTTGELFF

abundance: NA
j_gene: TRBJ1-4
v_gene: TRBV4-3
d_gene: NA
CDR3nt: TGCGCCAGCAGCCAAGGCCTTGCTTATGAAAAACTGTTTTTT
CDR3aa: CASSQGLAYEKLFF

abundance: NA
j_gene: TRBJ2-2
v_gene: TRBV5-1
d_gene: TRBD1
CDR3nt: TGCGCCAGCAGTTCTAATGGACAGGGGAACACCGGGGAGCTGTTTTTT
CDR3aa: CASSSNGQGNTGELFF

abundance: NA
j_gene: TRBJ2-2
v_gene: TRBV4-2
d_gene: TRBD2
CDR3nt: TGTGCCAGCAGCCGCCGACTAGCGGAAAACACCGGGGAGCTGTTTTTT
CDR3aa: CASSRRLAENTGELFF

abundance: NA
j_gene: TRBJ1-4
v_gene: TRBV4-2
d_gene: NA
CDR3nt: TGTGCCAGCAGCCAAGGAGGGGTCAGTGGGTTAGTTTTT
CDR3aa: CASSQGGVSGLVF

abundance: NA
j_gene: TRBJ2-7
v_gene: TRBV11-2
d_gene: NA
CDR3nt: TGTGCCAGCAGCTTTCCGGGGTTCCCTTACGAGCAGTACTTC
CDR3aa: CASSFPGFPYEQYF

abundance: NA
j_gene: TRBJ2-3
v_gene: TRBV4-1
d_gene: NA
CDR3nt: TGCGCCAGCAGCCAAGTTACTAGCTTAGATACGCAGTATTTT
CDR3aa: CASSQVTSLDTQYF

abundance: NA
j_gene: TRBJ1-2
v_gene: TRBV19
d_gene: NA
CDR3nt: TGTGCCAGTAGTATTGTACGTGTGGGTGGCTACACCTTC
CDR3aa: CASSIVRVGGYTF

abundance: NA
j_gene: TRBJ2-1
v_gene: TRBV28
d_gene: NA
CDR3nt: TGTGCCAGCATTGCTCCTCCCGTAGGAACCTACAATGAGCAGTTCTTC
CDR3aa: CASIAPPVGTYNEQFF

abundance: NA
j_gene: TRBJ1-3
v_gene: TRBV6-5
d_gene: NA
CDR3nt: TGTGCCAGCAGCCCCGGACCCGCCTCTGGAAACACCATATATTTT
CDR3aa: CASSPGPASGNTIYF

abundance: NA
j_gene: TRBJ1-2
v_gene: TRBV19
d_gene: TRBD1
CDR3nt: TGTGCCAGTAGTAGCAGGGGGCTCGTTGGCTACACCTTC
CDR3aa: CASSSRGLVGYTF

abundance: NA
j_gene: TRBJ1-1
v_gene: TRBV19
d_gene: NA
CDR3nt: TGTGCCAGTAGTATCATTGGGAACACTGAAGCTTTCTTT
CDR3aa: CASSIIGNTEAFF

abundance: NA
j_gene: TRBJ1-6
v_gene: TRBV5-4
d_gene: TRBD1
CDR3nt: TGTGCCAGCAGCTTGGGTGGGACAGCGAATTCACCCCTCCACTTT
CDR3aa: CASSLGGTANSPLHF

abundance: NA
j_gene: TRBJ1-3
v_gene: TRBV18
d_gene: NA
CDR3nt: TGTGCCAGCTCACCCGGGACACCTGGAAACACCATATATTTT
CDR3aa: CASSPGTPGNTIYF

abundance: NA
j_gene: TRBJ1-5
v_gene: TRBV19
d_gene: NA
CDR3nt: TGTGCCAGTAGTATTGATTGGGGGCTAGAAGGCAATCAGCCCCAGCATTTT
CDR3aa: CASSIDWGLEGNQPQHF

abundance: NA
j_gene: TRBJ1-4
v_gene: TRBV15
d_gene: NA
CDR3nt: TGTGCCACCAGCAGAGAGGCGGCCCTTAATGAAAAACTGTTTTTT
CDR3aa: CATSREAALNEKLFF

abundance: NA
j_gene: TRBJ1-4
v_gene: TRBV14
d_gene: NA
CDR3nt: TGTGCCAGCAGCCAAGATCTCGGACACCCGAATGAAAAACTGTTTTTT
CDR3aa: CASSQDLGHPNEKLFF

abundance: NA
j_gene: TRBJ1-3
v_gene: TRBV5-1
d_gene: NA
CDR3nt: TGCGCCAGCAGCTTGGCCACAGCCTCTGGAAACACCATATATTTT
CDR3aa: CASSLATASGNTIYF

abundance: NA
j_gene: TRBJ1-2
v_gene: TRBV11-2
d_gene: NA
CDR3nt: TGTGCCAGCAGCCGGGACGGGGCGGGCTACACCTTC
CDR3aa: CASSRDGAGYTF

abundance: NA
j_gene: TRBJ1-1
v_gene: TRBV6-5
d_gene: NA
CDR3nt: TGTGCCAGCAGTTATTTACAGGGTGATGCGACTGAAGCTTTCTTT
CDR3aa: CASSYLQGDATEAFF

abundance: NA
j_gene: TRBJ2-7
v_gene: TRBV5-4
d_gene: NA
CDR3nt: TGTGCCAGCAGCTTGCAATACCCTGAGGGCGAGCAGTACTTC
CDR3aa: CASSLQYPEGEQYF

abundance: once
j_gene: TRBJ2-5
v_gene: TRBV29-1
d_gene: TRBD2
CDR3nt: TGCAGCGAACTAGCGGGAGGGTCGGAGACCCAGTACTTC
CDR3aa: CSELAGGSETQYF

abundance: NA
j_gene: TRBJ2-3
v_gene: TRBV28
d_gene: NA
CDR3nt: TGTGCCAGCAGGTTCCTTGACAGGACAGATACGCAGTATTTT
CDR3aa: CASRFLDRTDTQYF

abundance: NA
j_gene: TRBJ1-2
v_gene: TRBV6-5
d_gene: TRBD1
CDR3nt: TGTGCCAGCAGTTTCGACGAACAGGGGAACTATGGCTACACCTTC
CDR3aa: CASSFDEQGNYGYTF

abundance: once
j_gene: TRBJ2-2
v_gene: TRBV5-1
d_gene: NA
CDR3nt: TGCGCCAGCAGCACCGGAGCCGGGGAGCTGTTTTTT
CDR3aa: CASSTGAGELFF

abundance: NA
j_gene: TRBJ1-4
v_gene: TRBV4-2
d_gene: NA
CDR3nt: TGTGCCAGCAGCCAAGGTGAGAGGGATGAAAAACTGTTTTTT
CDR3aa: CASSQGERDEKLFF

abundance: NA
j_gene: TRBJ1-1
v_gene: TRBV7-9
d_gene: NA
CDR3nt: TGTGCCAGCAGCTCGACGAGGAGCCGACTTGGGAACACTGAAGCTTTCTTT
CDR3aa: CASSSTRSRLGNTEAFF

abundance: NA
j_gene: TRBJ1-2
v_gene: TRBV28
d_gene: NA
CDR3nt: TGTGCCAGCAGTCCCCGGGCAGGCCTCCAGGGCTACACCTTC
CDR3aa: CASSPRAGLQGYTF

abundance: few
j_gene: TRBJ2-7
v_gene: TRBV20-1
d_gene: NA
CDR3nt: TGCAGTGCTAGCGACTACGAGCAGTACTTC
CDR3aa: CSASDYEQYF

abundance: NA
j_gene: TRBJ2-7
v_gene: TRBV6-5
d_gene: NA
CDR3nt: TGTGCCAGCAGTCGAGTGACAGGAACCTACGAGCAGTACTTC
CDR3aa: CASSRVTGTYEQYF

abundance: NA
j_gene: TRBJ2-7
v_gene: TRBV7-2
d_gene: NA
CDR3nt: TGTGCCAGCAGCTTAGTGGAGGGTGCCTCCTACGAGCAGTACTTC
CDR3aa: CASSLVEGASYEQYF

abundance: NA
j_gene: TRBJ1-4
v_gene: TRBV29-1
d_gene: TRBD1
CDR3nt: TGCAGCGTTGATAAAAGCGGCAGGGGGCCCTCAAAAAATGAAAAACTGTTTTTT
CDR3aa: CSVDKSGRGPSKNEKLFF

abundance: NA
j_gene: TRBJ1-1
v_gene: TRBV5-1
d_gene: NA
CDR3nt: TGCGCCAGCAGCCCGCGGTGGAACCAGGGCGCGAACACTGAAGCTTTCTTT
CDR3aa: CASSPRWNQGANTEAFF

abundance: NA
j_gene: TRBJ2-5
v_gene: TRBV7-7
d_gene: TRBD2
CDR3nt: TGTGCCAGCACCGAGCGGGGCTCGGAGACCCAGTACTTC
CDR3aa: CASTERGSETQYF

abundance: once
j_gene: TRBJ2-7
v_gene: TRBV2
d_gene: NA
CDR3nt: TGTGCCAGCACCCCCGGGACAACCTACGAGCAGTACTTC
CDR3aa: CASTPGTTYEQYF

abundance: NA
j_gene: TRBJ1-1
v_gene: TRBV7-3
d_gene: NA
CDR3nt: TGTGCCAGCAGCTTATCAGGCCCAGCTGAAGCTTTCTTT
CDR3aa: CASSLSGPAEAFF

abundance: NA
j_gene: TRBJ1-2
v_gene: TRBV19
d_gene: NA
CDR3nt: TGTGCCAGTAGTACTTTACAGAACTATGGCTACACCTTC
CDR3aa: CASSTLQNYGYTF

abundance: NA
j_gene: TRBJ2-2
v_gene: TRBV5-4
d_gene: NA
CDR3nt: TGTGCCAGCAGCTTGATGATAGCGGCGAACACCGGGGAGCTGTTTTTT
CDR3aa: CASSLMIAANTGELFF

abundance: NA
j_gene: TRBJ2-3
v_gene: TRBV5-4
d_gene: NA
CDR3nt: TGTGCCAGCAGCTTGATTACGGGAGCGGCAGATACGCAGTATTTT
CDR3aa: CASSLITGAADTQYF

abundance: NA
j_gene: TRBJ2-5
v_gene: TRBV12-5
d_gene: NA
CDR3nt: TGTGCTAGTGGCCGCGGACAGGAGGGCGTAAGAGAGACCCAGTACTTC
CDR3aa: CASGRGQEGVRETQYF

abundance: NA
j_gene: TRBJ2-5
v_gene: TRBV5-4
d_gene: TRBD2
CDR3nt: TGTGCCAGCAGTCATCCGGGACTAGAGGTTGAGACCCAGTACTTC
CDR3aa: CASSHPGLEVETQYF

abundance: few
j_gene: TRBJ1-2
v_gene: TRBV5-4
d_gene: NA
CDR3nt: TGTGCCAGCAGCATGGACAGCAACTATGGCTACACCTTC
CDR3aa: CASSMDSNYGYTF

abundance: NA
j_gene: TRBJ1-4
v_gene: TRBV7-2
d_gene: NA
CDR3nt: TGTGCCAGCAGCCAGCGAGGGAAAATAGGTGAAAAACTGTTTTTT
CDR3aa: CASSQRGKIGEKLFF

abundance: NA
j_gene: TRBJ1-3
v_gene: TRBV5-4
d_gene: NA
CDR3nt: TGTGCCAGCAGCCATGGGGCCTCTGGAAACACCATATATTTT
CDR3aa: CASSHGASGNTIYF

abundance: NA
j_gene: TRBJ2-5
v_gene: TRBV5-1
d_gene: NA
CDR3nt: TGCGCCAGCAGCTTGCGAGGAGCGGGTGGAGAGACCCAGTACTTC
CDR3aa: CASSLRGAGGETQYF

abundance: NA
j_gene: TRBJ1-5
v_gene: TRBV5-1
d_gene: TRBD1
CDR3nt: TGCGCCAGCAGCTCCGGGACAGGGGGCTATCAGCCCCAGCATTTT
CDR3aa: CASSSGTGGYQPQHF

abundance: NA
j_gene: TRBJ2-3
v_gene: TRBV29-1
d_gene: NA
CDR3nt: TGCAGCGTTGAAGGGGGTGGGCCCCTGGGCGGCACAGATACGCAGTATTTT
CDR3aa: CSVEGGGPLGGTDTQYF